This T cell receptor beta chain derives from a study of response to subunit inactivated influenza vaccine. TCRdb analysed the RT-PCR reads with MiXCR anew, one entry per CDR3 protein. Of under 550,000 distinct CDR3 sequences in the sample, roughly 7.6% were seen once. In regard to this clonotype: Its specificity is not known.

From germline, CDR1 is LGHNA and CDR2 YNFKEQ. CDR3 length equals 16 residues. V was clipped by 0 bases and J by 8 bases, with 14 bases between them. Study-wide findings and caveats: After each seasonal influenza vaccination, few new T cells are recruited, the authors suggested.

Sequences were derived from PBMCs from blood, sampled approximately 25 months after vaccination. The chain is built from TRBV4-2 and TRBJ1-6, with D uncertain. This receptor was taken from a man aged 45 to 75 who received an inactivated influenza vaccine. CDR3 protein: CASSQDIGVLHSPLHF. As DNA, the CDR3 is TGTGCCAGCAGCCAAGATATCGGGGTACTACATTCACCCCTCCACTTT.